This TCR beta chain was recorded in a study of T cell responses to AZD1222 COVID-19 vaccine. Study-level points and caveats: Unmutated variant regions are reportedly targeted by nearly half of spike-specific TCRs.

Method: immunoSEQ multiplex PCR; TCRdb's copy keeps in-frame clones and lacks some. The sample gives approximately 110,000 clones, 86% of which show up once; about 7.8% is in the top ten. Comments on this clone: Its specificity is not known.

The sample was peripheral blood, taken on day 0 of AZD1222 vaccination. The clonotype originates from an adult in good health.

The CDR3 sequence is CASGPGEKLFF. The CDR3, as DNA: TGTGCCAGCGGGCCGGGTGAAAAACTGTTTTTT. This rearrangement joins TRBV27 to TRBJ1-4; D is undetermined. V lost 8 bases and J 7 bases, leaving 8 bases between the germline ends. Germline CDR1 reads MNHEY; CDR2 reads SMNVEV (reference sequence). The length of the CDR3 is 11 residues.